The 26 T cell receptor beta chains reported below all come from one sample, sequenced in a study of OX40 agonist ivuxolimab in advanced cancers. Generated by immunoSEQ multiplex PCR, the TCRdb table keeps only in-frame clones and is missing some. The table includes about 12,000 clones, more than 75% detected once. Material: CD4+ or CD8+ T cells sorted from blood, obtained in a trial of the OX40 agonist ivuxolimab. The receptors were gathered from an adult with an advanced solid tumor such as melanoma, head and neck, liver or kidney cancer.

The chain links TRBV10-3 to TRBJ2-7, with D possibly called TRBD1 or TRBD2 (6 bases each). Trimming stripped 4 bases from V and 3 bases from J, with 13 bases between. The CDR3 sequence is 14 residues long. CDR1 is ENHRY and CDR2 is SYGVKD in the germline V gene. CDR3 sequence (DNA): TGTGCCATCAGTGGGGGGGACACACTCTACGAGCAGTACTTC. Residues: CAISGGDTLYEQYF.

CDR3 nucleotides: TGTGCCAGCAGCCAAGATCTTGGCGGTCAAAGTGAAGCTTTCTTT. It translates to CASSQDLGGQSEAFF. The chain employs TRBV14 and TRBJ1-1, with no clear D. V dropped 0 bases and J dropped 7 bases, with 15 bases sitting between them. Germline lookup yields CDR1 SGHDN and CDR2 FVKESK. This CDR3 contains 15 residues. The whole variable domain, remainder taken from reference TRBV14 and TRBJ1-1, is EAGVTQFPSHSVIEKGQTVTLRCDPISGHDNLYWYRRVMGKEIKFLLHFVKESKQDESGMPNNRFLAERTGGTYSTLKVQPAELEDSGVYFCASSQDLGGQSEAFFGQGTRLTVV.

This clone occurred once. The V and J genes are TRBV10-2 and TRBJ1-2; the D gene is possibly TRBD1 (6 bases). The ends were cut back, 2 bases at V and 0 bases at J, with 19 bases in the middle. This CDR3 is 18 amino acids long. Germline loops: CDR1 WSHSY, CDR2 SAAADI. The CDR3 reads CASSEPYREISANYGYTF. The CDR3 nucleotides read TGCGCCAGCAGTGAGCCCTACAGGGAGATATCGGCTAACTATGGCTACACCTTC.

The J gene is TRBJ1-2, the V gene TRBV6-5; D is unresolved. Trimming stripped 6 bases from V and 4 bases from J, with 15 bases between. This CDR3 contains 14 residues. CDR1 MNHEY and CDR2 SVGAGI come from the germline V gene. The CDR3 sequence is CASSPDTASYGYTF. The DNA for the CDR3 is TGTGCCAGCAGCCCCGATACCGCCAGCTATGGCTACACCTTC.

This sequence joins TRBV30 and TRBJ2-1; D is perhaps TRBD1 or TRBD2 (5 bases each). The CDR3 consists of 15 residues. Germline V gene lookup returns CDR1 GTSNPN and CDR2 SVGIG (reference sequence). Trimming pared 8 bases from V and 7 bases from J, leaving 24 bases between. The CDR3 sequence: CAGTDGAAFMNEQFF. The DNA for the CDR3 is TGTGCCGGGACCGACGGGGCCGCATTTATGAATGAGCAGTTCTTC.

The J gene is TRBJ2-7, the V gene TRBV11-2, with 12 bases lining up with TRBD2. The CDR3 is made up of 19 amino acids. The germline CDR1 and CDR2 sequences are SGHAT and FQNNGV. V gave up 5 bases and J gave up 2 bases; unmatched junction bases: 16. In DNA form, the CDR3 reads TGTGCCAGCAGCACCCAAACCGGGACTAGCGGGCCACCAACCTACGAGCAGTACTTC. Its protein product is CASSTQTGTSGPPTYEQYF.

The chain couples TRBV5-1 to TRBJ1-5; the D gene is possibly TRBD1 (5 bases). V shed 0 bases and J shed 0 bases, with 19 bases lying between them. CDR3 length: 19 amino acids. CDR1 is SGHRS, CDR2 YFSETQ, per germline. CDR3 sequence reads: CASSLVFGTATTSNQPQHF. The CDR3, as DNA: TGCGCCAGCAGCTTGGTTTTTGGGACCGCGACAACTAGCAATCAGCCCCAGCATTTT. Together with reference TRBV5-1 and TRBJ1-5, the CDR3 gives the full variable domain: KAGVTQTPRYLIKTRGQQVTLSCSPISGHRSVSWYQQTPGQGLQFLFEYFSETQRNKGNFPGRFSGRQFSNSRSEMNVSTLELGDSALYLCASSLVFGTATTSNQPQHFGDGTRLSIL.

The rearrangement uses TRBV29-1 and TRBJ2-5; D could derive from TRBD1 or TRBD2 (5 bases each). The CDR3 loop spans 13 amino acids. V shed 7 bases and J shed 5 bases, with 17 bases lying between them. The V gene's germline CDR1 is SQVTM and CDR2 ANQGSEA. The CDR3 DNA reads TGCAGCGGTTGGGGCAGTTCGGGGGAGACCCAGTACTTC. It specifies CSGWGSSGETQYF.

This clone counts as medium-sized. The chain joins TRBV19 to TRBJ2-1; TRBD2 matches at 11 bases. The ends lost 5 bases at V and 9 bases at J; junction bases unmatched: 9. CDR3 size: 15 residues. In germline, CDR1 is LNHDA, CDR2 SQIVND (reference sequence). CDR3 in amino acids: CASSQTSGSLGEQFF. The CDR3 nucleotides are TGTGCCAGTAGTCAAACTAGCGGGAGTCTCGGTGAGCAGTTCTTC.

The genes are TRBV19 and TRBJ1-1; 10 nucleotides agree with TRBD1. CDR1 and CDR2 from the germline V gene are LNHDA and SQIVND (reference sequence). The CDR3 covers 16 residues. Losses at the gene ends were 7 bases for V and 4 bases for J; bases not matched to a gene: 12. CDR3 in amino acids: CASNPRDRGIGTEAFF. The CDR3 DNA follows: TGTGCCAGTAATCCCCGGGACAGGGGAATTGGCACTGAAGCTTTCTTT.

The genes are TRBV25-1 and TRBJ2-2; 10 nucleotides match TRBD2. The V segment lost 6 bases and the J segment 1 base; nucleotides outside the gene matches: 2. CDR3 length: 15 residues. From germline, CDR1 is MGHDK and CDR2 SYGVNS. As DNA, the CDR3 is TGTGCCAGCAGCAGACTAGCGGGGAACACCGGGGAGCTGTTTTTT. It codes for CASSRLAGNTGELFF.

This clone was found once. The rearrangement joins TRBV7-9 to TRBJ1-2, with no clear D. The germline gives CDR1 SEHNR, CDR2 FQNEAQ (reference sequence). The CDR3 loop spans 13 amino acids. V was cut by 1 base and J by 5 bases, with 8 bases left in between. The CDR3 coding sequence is TGTGCCAGCAGCTTAGTTGAGGGATATGGCTACACCTTC. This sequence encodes CASSLVEGYGYTF.

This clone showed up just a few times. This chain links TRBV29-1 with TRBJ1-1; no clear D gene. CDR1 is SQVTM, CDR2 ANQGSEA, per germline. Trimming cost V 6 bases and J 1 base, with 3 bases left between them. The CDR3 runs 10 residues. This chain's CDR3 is CSVQNTEAFF. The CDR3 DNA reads TGCAGCGTCCAGAACACTGAAGCTTTCTTT.

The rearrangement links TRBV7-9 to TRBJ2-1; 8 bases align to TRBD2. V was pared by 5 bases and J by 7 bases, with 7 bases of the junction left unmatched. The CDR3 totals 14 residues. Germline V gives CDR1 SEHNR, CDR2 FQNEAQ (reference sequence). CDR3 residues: CASSPGSGENEQFF. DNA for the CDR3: TGTGCCAGCAGCCCAGGTAGCGGGGAAAATGAGCAGTTCTTC.

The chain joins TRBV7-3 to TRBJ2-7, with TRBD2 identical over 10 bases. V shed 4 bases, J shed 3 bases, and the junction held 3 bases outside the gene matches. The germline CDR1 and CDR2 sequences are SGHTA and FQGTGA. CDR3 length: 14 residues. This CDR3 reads CASSSTSGNYEQYF. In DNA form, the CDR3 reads TGTGCCAGCAGCTCAACTAGCGGGAACTACGAGCAGTACTTC.

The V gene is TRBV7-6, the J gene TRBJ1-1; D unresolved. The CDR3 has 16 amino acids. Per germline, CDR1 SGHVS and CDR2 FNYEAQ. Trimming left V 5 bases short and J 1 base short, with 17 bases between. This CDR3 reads CASSLLIKGENTEAFF. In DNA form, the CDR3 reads TGTGCCAGCAGCCTGCTTATTAAGGGAGAGAACACTGAAGCTTTCTTT. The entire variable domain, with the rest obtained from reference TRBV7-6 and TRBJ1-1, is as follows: GAGVSQSPRYKVTKRGQDVALRCDPISGHVSLYWYRQALGQGPEFLTYFNYEAQQDKSGLPNDRFSAERPEGSISTLTIQRTEQRDSAMYRCASSLLIKGENTEAFFGQGTRLTVV.

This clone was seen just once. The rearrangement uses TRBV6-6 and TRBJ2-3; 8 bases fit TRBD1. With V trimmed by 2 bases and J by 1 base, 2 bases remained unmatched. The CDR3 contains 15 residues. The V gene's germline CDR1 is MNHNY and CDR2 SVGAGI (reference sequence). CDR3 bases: TGTGCCAGCAGTTACGGACAGGGTGGCACAGATACGCAGTATTTT. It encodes CASSYGQGGTDTQYF.

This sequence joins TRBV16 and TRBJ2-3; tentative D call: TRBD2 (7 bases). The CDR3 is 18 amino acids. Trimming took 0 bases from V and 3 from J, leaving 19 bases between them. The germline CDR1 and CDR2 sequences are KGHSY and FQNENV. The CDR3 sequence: CASSQSRSGGARTDTQYF. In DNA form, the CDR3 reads TGTGCCAGCAGCCAATCCCGGTCTGGGGGGGCCAGGACAGATACGCAGTATTTT.

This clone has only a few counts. CDR3 sequence (DNA): TGTGCCAGCAGCCAAGGGGATGGACAGGGGGCTCAGCCCCAGCATTTT. Translating gives CASSQGDGQGAQPQHF. This chain joins TRBV4-2 and TRBJ1-5, with TRBD1 matching over 11 bases. V was clipped by 1 base and J by 6 bases; unmatched bases: 5. The germline gives CDR1 LGHNA, CDR2 YNFKEQ. This CDR3 has 16 residues.

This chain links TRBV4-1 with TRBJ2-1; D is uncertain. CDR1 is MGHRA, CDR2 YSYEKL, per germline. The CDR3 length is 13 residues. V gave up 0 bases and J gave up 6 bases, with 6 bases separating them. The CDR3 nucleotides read TGCGCCAGCAGCCAAGATGGGTTCAATGAGCAGTTCTTC. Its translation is CASSQDGFNEQFF.

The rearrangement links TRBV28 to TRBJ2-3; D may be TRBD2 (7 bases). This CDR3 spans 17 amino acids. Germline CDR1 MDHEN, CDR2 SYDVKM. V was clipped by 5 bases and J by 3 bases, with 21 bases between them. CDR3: CASSPYSSGGLTDTQYF. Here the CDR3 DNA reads TGTGCCAGCAGTCCATACTCTTCCGGGGGGCTGACAGATACGCAGTATTTT.

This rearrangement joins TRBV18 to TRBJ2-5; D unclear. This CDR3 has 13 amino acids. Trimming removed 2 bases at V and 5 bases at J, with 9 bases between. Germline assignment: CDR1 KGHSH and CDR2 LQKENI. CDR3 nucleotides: TGTGCCAGCTCACCATGGCTGACGGAGACCCAGTACTTC. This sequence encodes CASSPWLTETQYF.

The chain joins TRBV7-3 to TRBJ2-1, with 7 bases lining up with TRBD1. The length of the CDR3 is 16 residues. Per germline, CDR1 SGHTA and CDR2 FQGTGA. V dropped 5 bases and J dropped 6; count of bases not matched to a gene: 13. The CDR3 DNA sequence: TGTGCCAGCAGCCCCAAAAACAGGGGCTCGGGCAATGAGCAGTTCTTC. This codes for CASSPKNRGSGNEQFF. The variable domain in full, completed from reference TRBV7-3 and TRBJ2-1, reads GAGVSQTPSNKVTEKGKYVELRCDPISGHTALYWYRQSLGQGPEFLIYFQGTGAADDSGLPNDRFFAVRPEGSVSTLKIQRTERGDSAVYLCASSPKNRGSGNEQFFGPGTRLTVL.

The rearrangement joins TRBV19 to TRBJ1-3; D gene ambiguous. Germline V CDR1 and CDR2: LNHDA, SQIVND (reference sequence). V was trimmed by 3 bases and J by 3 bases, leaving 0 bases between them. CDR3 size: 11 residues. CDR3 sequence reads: CASSIGNTIYF. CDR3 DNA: TGTGCCAGTAGTATTGGAAACACCATATATTTT.

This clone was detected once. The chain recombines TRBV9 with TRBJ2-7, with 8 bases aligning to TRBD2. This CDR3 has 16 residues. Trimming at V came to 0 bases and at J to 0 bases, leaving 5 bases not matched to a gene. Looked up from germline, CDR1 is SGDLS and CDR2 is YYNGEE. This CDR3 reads CASSVEAGTSSYEQYF. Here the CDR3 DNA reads TGTGCCAGCAGCGTAGAAGCCGGGACTAGCTCCTACGAGCAGTACTTC.

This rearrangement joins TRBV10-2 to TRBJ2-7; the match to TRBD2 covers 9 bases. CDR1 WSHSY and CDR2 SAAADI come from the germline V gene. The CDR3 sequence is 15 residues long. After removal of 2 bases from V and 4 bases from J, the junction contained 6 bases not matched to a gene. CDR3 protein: CASSEAGGRLYEQYF. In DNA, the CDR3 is TGCGCCAGCAGTGAGGCGGGAGGGCGTTTGTACGAGCAGTACTTC.